This entry describes one T cell receptor beta chain. In the original workflow: Estimated nucleated cell counts came from reference gene primer amplification. Measured with immunoSEQ multiplex PCR; TCRdb has only the in-frame clones, and not every one. The V and J calls and clone size were taken over from that table, and D and trimming were inferred from the DNA. There are 150,000 to 200,000 clones in the sample; approximately 90% occur only once, and 2.1% lies in the top ten. These data belong to a study of blood T cell repertoires in COVID-19. The wider study: Both acute and convalescent COVID-19 samples were obtained from the United States, Italy and Spain.

V gave up 5 bases and J gave up 4 bases; unmatched junction bases: 6. CDR1 and CDR2 (germline): SEHNR, FQNEAQ (reference sequence). CDR3 length: 15 residues. The sequence was collected from a man in his 70s with active or convalescent COVID-19. The rearrangement links TRBV7-9 to TRBJ2-1; 9 bases agree with TRBD1. Source material: peripheral blood. CDR3 sequence reads: CASSHRGQVYNEQFF. DNA of the CDR3: TGTGCCAGCAGCCACAGGGGGCAGGTATACAATGAGCAGTTCTTC.